The source of this TCR beta chain is a study of cytomegalovirus exposure and HLA in healthy donors. Study conclusions and caveats: TCR beta V- and J-gene trimming, according to a later analysis, was linked to a missense DCLRE1C variant. A few CMV-associated chains were confirmed in vitro to be specific for CMV antigens.

In the PCR, 60 Vbeta and 13 Jbeta primers were used. Using immunoSEQ multiplex PCR, the repertoire was profiled, and TCRdb retains in-frame clones only, with some absent. Here the sample spans around 150,000 clones, over 75% being singletons. Comments on this clone: What it binds is unknown.

This cohort consisted of healthy bone marrow donors. This clonotype was obtained from a young woman in good health and CMV-seronegative. The sample was PBMCs.

The CDR3 DNA reads TGTGCCAGCAGCGTTGCCGGGAGCGCCTACGAGCAGTACTTC. Protein product: CASSVAGSAYEQYF. This rearrangement joins TRBV9 to TRBJ2-7; TRBD2 is a possible D gene (6 bases). The CDR3 runs to 14 residues. The V end lost 2 bases, the J end lost 2 bases, and 11 bases lay between the germline ends. CDR1 and CDR2 (germline): SGDLS, YYNGEE. Combining the CDR3 with reference TRBV9 and TRBJ2-7 gives the whole variable domain DSGVTQTPKHLITATGQRVTLRCSPRSGDLSVYWYQQSLDQGLQFLIQYYNGEERAKGNILERFSAQQFPDLHSELNLSSLELGDSALYFCASSVAGSAYEQYFGPGTRLTVT.